This T cell receptor beta chain is drawn from a study of blood T cell repertoires in COVID-19. About the study: Material from acute and convalescent COVID-19 was sourced from the United States, Italy and Spain. Sources were T cells, B-cell-depleted T cells, or PBMCs; the material itself was cDNA or gDNA.

This clone was counted only a few times. Authors' analysis steps: Reference gene primer amplification gave estimated nucleated cell counts. Some clones are missing from TCRdb's copy, which holds only in-frame ones; the method was immunoSEQ multiplex PCR. V and J calls and clone size follow that table, whereas D and trimming were derived from the DNA. The table includes about 220,000 clones, around 84% detected once. Sequenced material: peripheral blood. The receptor comes from a woman aged 60 to 75 who had recovered from COVID-19.

Here the CDR3 DNA reads TGTGCCAGCAGTTTTAGCGGGGGGGCTTCCTACAATGAGCAGTTCTTC. This codes for CASSFSGGASYNEQFF. The chain joins TRBV11-2 to TRBJ2-1; 11 bases match TRBD2. CDR3 size: 16 residues. V gave up 6 bases and J gave up 1 base; unmatched junction bases: 5. Germline CDR1 is SGHAT and CDR2 is FQNNGV.